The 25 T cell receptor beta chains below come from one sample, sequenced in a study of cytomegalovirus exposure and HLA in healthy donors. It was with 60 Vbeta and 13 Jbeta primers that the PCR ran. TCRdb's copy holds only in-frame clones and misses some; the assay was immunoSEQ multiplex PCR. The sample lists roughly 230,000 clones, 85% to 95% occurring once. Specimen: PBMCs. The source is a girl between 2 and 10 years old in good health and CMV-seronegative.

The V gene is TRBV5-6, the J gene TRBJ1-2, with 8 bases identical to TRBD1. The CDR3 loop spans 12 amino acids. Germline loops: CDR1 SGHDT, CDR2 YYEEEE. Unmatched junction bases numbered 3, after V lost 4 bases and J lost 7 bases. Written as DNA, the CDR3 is TGTGCCAGCAGCCCCAGGGGGCTTGGCTACACCTTC. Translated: CASSPRGLGYTF.

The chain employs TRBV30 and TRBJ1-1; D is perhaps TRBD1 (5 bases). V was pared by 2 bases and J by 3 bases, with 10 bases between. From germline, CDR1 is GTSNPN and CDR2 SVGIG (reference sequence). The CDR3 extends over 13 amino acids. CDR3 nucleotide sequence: TGTGCCTGGAGTTCGGCCAGGGACACTGAAGCTTTCTTT. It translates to CAWSSARDTEAFF.

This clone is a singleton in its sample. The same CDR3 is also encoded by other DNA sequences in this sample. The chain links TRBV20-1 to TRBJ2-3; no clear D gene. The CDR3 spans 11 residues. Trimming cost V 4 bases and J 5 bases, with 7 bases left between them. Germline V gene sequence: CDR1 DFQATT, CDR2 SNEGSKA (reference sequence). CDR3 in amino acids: CSATRGDTQYF. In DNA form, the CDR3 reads TGCAGTGCTACCCGCGGAGATACGCAGTATTTT.

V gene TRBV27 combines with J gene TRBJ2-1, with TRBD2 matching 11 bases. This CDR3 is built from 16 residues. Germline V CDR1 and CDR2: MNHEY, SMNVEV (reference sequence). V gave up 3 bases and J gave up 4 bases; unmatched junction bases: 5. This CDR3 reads CASSFRLAGGYNEQFF. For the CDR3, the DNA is TGTGCCAGCAGTTTTCGGCTAGCGGGAGGTTACAATGAGCAGTTCTTC.

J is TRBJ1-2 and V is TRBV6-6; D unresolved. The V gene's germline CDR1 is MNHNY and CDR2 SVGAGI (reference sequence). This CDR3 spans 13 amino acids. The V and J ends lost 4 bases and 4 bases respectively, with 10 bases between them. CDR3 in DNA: TGTGCCAGCAGTTCCGGGTCACCCTATGGCTACACCTTC. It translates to CASSSGSPYGYTF.

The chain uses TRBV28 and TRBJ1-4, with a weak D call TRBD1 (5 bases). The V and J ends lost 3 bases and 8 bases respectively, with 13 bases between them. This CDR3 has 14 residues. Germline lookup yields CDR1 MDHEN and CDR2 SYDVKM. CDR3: CASSLGRVGEKLFF. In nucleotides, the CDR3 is TGTGCCAGCAGTTTGGGCAGGGTTGGAGAAAAACTGTTTTTT.

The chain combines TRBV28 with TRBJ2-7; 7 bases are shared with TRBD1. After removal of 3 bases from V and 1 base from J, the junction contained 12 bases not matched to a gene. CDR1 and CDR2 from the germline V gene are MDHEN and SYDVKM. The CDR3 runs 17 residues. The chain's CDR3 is CASSFPDKGDRSYEQYF. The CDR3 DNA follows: TGTGCCAGCAGTTTCCCCGATAAAGGGGACAGATCCTACGAGCAGTACTTC.

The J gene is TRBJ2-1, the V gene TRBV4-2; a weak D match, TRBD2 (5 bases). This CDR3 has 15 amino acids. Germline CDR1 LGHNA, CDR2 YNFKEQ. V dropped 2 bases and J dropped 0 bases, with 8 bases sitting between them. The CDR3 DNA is TGTGCCAGCAGCCAAAGCGGTAGCTCCTACAATGAGCAGTTCTTC. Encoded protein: CASSQSGSSYNEQFF.

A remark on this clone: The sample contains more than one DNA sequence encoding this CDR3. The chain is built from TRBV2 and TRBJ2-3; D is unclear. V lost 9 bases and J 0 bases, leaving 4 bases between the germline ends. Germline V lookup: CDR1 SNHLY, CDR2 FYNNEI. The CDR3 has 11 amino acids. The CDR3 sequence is CASTSTDTQYF. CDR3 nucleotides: TGTGCCAGTACTAGCACAGATACGCAGTATTTT.

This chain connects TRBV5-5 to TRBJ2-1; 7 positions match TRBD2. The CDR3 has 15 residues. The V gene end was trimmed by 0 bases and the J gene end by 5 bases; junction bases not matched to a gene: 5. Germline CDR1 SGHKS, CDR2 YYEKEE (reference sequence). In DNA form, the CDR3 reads TGTGCCAGCAGCTTGGTAGCCGGGACTAACAATGAGCAGTTCTTC. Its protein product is CASSLVAGTNNEQFF.

The CDR3: CASRKTSGLYNEQFF. CDR3 nucleotide sequence: TGTGCCAGCAGGAAGACTAGCGGTTTGTACAATGAGCAGTTCTTC. The chain has TRBV28 and TRBJ2-1; 9 bases are shared with TRBD2. V trimming: 6 bases; J trimming: 4 bases; junction bases outside the gene matches: 7. The CDR3 is made up of 15 amino acids. The germline V gene encodes CDR1 MDHEN and CDR2 SYDVKM. Filled out from reference TRBV28 and TRBJ2-1, the complete variable domain reads DVKVTQSSRYLVKRTGEKVFLECVQDMDHENMFWYRQDPGLGLRLIYFSYDVKMKEKGDIPEGYSVSREKKERFSLILESASTNQTSMYLCASRKTSGLYNEQFFGPGTRLTVL.

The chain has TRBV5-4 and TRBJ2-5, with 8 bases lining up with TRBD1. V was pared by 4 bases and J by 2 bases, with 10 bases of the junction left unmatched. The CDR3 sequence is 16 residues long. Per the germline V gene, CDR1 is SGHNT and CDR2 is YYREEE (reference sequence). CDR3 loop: CASSPYRGTSQETQYF. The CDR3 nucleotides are TGTGCCAGCAGCCCCTACAGGGGGACGTCACAAGAGACCCAGTACTTC.

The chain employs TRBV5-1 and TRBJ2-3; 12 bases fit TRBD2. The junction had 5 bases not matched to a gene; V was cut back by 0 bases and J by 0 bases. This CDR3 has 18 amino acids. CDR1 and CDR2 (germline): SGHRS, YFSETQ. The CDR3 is CASSLGLAGGLSTDTQYF. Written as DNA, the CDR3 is TGCGCCAGCAGCTTGGGGCTAGCGGGGGGGCTAAGCACAGATACGCAGTATTTT.

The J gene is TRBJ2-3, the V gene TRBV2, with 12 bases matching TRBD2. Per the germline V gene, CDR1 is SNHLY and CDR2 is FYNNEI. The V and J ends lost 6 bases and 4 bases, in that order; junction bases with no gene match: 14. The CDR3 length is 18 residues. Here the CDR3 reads CASSTTSGGSLSADTQYF. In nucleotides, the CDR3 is TGTGCCAGCAGCACAACTAGCGGGGGGTCTTTATCGGCAGATACGCAGTATTTT.

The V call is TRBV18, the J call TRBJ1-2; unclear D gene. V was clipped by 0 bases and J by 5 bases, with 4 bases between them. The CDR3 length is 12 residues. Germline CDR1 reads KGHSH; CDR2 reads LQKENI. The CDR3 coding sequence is TGTGCCAGCTCACCACCCGGGTATGGCTACACCTTC. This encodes CASSPPGYGYTF.

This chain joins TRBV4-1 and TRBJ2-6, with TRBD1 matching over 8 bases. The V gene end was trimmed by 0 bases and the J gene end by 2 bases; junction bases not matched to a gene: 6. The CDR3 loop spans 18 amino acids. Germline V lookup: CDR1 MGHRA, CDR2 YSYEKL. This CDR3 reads CASSQDRAGGAGANVLTF. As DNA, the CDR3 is TGCGCCAGCAGCCAAGATCGGGCAGGGGGCGCTGGGGCCAACGTCCTGACTTTC.

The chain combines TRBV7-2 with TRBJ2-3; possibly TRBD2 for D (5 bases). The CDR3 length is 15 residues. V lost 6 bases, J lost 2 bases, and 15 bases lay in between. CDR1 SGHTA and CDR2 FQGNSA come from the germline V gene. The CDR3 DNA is TGTGCCAGCAGGAGAAGCGGCGGGTTCACAGATACGCAGTATTTT. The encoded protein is CASRRSGGFTDTQYF. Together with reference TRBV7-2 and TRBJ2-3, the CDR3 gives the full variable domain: GAGVSQSPSNKVTEKGKDVELRCDPISGHTALYWYRQSLGQGLEFLIYFQGNSAPDKSGLPSDRFSAERTGGSVSTLTIQRTQQEDSAVYLCASRRSGGFTDTQYFGPGTRLTVL.

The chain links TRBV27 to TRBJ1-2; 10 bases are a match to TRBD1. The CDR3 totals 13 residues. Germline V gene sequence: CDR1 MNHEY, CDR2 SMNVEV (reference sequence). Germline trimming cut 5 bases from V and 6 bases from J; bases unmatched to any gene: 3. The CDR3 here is CASSPGQGHGYTF. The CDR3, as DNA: TGTGCCAGCAGTCCGGGACAGGGGCATGGCTACACCTTC.

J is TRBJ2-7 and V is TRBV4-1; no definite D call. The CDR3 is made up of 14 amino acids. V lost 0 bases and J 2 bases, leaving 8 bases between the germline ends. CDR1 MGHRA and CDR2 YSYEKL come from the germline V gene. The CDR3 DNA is TGCGCCAGCAGCCAAGATCCAGAAACCTACGAGCAGTACTTC. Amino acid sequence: CASSQDPETYEQYF.

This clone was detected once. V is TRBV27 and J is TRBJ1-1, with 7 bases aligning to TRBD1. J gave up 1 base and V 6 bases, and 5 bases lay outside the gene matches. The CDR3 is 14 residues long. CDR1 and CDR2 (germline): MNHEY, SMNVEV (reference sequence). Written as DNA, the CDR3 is TGTGCCAGCAGGCCCAGGGGGGAGAACACTGAAGCTTTCTTT. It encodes CASRPRGENTEAFF.

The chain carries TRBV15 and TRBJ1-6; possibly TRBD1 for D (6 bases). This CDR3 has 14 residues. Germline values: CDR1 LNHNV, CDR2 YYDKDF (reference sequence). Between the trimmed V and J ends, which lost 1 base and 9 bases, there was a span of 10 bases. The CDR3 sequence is CATSRGTDSSPLHF. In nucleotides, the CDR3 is TGTGCCACCAGCAGAGGGACAGACTCTTCACCCCTCCACTTT.

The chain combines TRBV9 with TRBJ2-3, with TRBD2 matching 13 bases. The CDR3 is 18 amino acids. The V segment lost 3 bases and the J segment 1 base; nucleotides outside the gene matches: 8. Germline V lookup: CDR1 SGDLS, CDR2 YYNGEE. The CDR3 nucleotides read TGTGCCAGCAGCGAAGGGACTAGCGGGGCACGGGGCACAGATACGCAGTATTTT. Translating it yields CASSEGTSGARGTDTQYF.

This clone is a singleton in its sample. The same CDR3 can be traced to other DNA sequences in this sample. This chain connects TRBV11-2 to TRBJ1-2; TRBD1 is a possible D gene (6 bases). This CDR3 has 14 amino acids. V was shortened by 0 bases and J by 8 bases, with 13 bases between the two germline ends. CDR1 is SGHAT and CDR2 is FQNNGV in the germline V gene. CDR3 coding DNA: TGTGCCAGCAGCTTAGAGCGGGGGCTGGGAGGCTACACCTTC. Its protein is CASSLERGLGGYTF.

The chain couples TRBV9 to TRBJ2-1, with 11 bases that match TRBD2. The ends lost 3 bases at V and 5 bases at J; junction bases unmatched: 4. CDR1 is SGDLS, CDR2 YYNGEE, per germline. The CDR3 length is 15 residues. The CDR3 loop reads CASSDTSGGNNEQFF. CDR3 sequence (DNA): TGTGCCAGCAGCGACACTAGCGGGGGAAACAATGAGCAGTTCTTC.

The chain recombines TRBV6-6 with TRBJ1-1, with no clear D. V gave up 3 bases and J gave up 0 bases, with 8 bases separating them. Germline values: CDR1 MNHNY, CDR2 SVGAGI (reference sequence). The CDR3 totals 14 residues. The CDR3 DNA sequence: TGTGCCAGCAGTTATGCACAGATGAACACTGAAGCTTTCTTT. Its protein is CASSYAQMNTEAFF.